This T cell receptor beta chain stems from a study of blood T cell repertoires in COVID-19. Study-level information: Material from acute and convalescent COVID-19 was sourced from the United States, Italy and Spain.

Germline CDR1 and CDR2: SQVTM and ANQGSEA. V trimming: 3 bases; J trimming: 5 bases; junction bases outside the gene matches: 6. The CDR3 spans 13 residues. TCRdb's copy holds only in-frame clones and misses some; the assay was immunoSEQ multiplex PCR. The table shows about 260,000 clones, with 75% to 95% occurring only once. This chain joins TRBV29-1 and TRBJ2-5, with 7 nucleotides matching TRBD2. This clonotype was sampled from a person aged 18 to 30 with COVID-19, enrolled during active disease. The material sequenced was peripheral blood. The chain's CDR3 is CSVDAGVGETQYF. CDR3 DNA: TGCAGCGTTGATGCGGGAGTTGGTGAGACCCAGTACTTC.